Listed here are 30 T cell receptor beta chains from one sample, sequenced in a study of PD-1 blockade in classical Hodgkin lymphoma. Sequencing used immunoSEQ multiplex PCR; TCRdb keeps in-frame clones, though not all of them. The data show over 20,000 clones, around 67% seen once. Every patient had relapsed following autologous stem cell transplantation, and cohorts differed in brentuximab vedotin exposure. The source was peripheral blood mononuclear cells (PBMCs), collected before the second cycle of nivolumab. Source of these receptors: a human donor with classical Hodgkin lymphoma.

The rearrangement joins TRBV18 to TRBJ2-5; tentative D call: TRBD1 (5 bases). Trimming cost V 5 bases and J 0 bases, with 13 bases left between them. There are 15 residues in the CDR3. Germline values: CDR1 KGHSH, CDR2 LQKENI. CDR3 protein: CASSSYLGDQETQYF. Written as DNA, the CDR3 is TGTGCCAGCTCATCCTACTTAGGGGACCAAGAGACCCAGTACTTC.

This chain joins TRBV9 and TRBJ2-7; tentative D call: TRBD1 (5 bases). Deletions cut 3 bases from V and 6 bases from J, with 10 bases between. The CDR3 covers 12 residues. The germline V gene encodes CDR1 SGDLS and CDR2 YYNGEE. For the CDR3, the DNA is TGTGCCAGCAGCGACGACAGTCCCGAGCAGTACTTC. It specifies CASSDDSPEQYF.

This clone was seen only a few times. V is TRBV10-1 and J is TRBJ2-7, with 7 bases identical to TRBD2. The germline gives CDR1 WNHNN, CDR2 SYGVQD (reference sequence). The CDR3 contains 14 residues. With V trimmed by 6 bases and J by 0 bases, 5 bases remained unmatched. CDR3 sequence reads: CASSRAGSSYEQYF. CDR3 nucleotides: TGCGCCAGCAGCCGAGCGGGGAGCTCCTACGAGCAGTACTTC.

The chain is built from TRBV4-2 and TRBJ2-6; D gene unclear. Germline lookup yields CDR1 LGHNA and CDR2 YNFKEQ. The ends were cut back, 4 bases at V and 5 bases at J, with 15 bases in the middle. CDR3 size: 16 residues. DNA of the CDR3: TGTGCCAGCAGCCCCGGGTTACAAAGTCGGGCCAACGTCCTGACTTTC. Its translation: CASSPGLQSRANVLTF.

This chain links TRBV5-4 with TRBJ2-1; 7 bases are shared with TRBD2. Germline V gene data show CDR1 as SGHNT and CDR2 as YYREEE (reference sequence). V lost 4 bases and J lost 0; bases outside the gene matches: 4. This CDR3 is 15 amino acids long. Written as DNA, the CDR3 is TGTGCCAGCAGCCCCTCGGGAGGCTCCTACAATGAGCAGTTCTTC. It codes for CASSPSGGSYNEQFF.

The chain is built from TRBV28 and TRBJ1-5; D is perhaps TRBD1 (6 bases). This CDR3 is built from 15 residues. Trimming cost V 6 bases and J 2 bases, with 14 bases left between them. CDR1 MDHEN and CDR2 SYDVKM come from the germline V gene. The CDR3 loop reads CASRVQGLGNQPQHF. CDR3 DNA sequence: TGTGCCAGCAGAGTGCAGGGGTTGGGCAATCAGCCCCAGCATTTT.

This clone appeared a single time. V and J are TRBV2 and TRBJ1-2, with 7 nucleotides matching TRBD1. Per germline, CDR1 SNHLY and CDR2 FYNNEI. The CDR3 is 14 amino acids. Trimming took 7 bases from V and 1 from J; bases not matched to a gene: 6. The CDR3 region is CASTRQGNNYGYTF. DNA for the CDR3: TGTGCCAGCACCCGACAGGGCAATAACTATGGCTACACCTTC.

The V gene is TRBV27, the J gene TRBJ2-5, with 7 bases matching TRBD2. V shed 3 bases, J shed 7 bases, and the junction held 2 bases outside the gene matches. The CDR3 is 12 residues long. CDR1 and CDR2 from the germline V gene are MNHEY and SMNVEV (reference sequence). The CDR3 nucleotides are TGTGCCAGCAGTTTTGGGGGGGGGACCCAGTACTTC. It yields the protein CASSFGGGTQYF.

The chain uses TRBV15 and TRBJ1-5; 10 bases are shared with TRBD1. The CDR3 spans 17 residues. Looked up from germline, CDR1 is LNHNV and CDR2 is YYDKDF (reference sequence). J was trimmed by 0 bases and V by 5 bases; bases with no gene match: 7. CDR3 nucleotide sequence: TGTGCCACCAGCCCTCGGGACAGGGGAGGTAGCAATCAGCCCCAGCATTTT. Protein product: CATSPRDRGGSNQPQHF.

The rearrangement uses TRBV6-1 and TRBJ1-5, with TRBD1 identical over 8 bases. The CDR3 loop spans 14 amino acids. Germline CDR1 is MNHNS and CDR2 is SASEGT. Germline trimming cut 5 bases from V and 5 bases from J; bases unmatched to any gene: 5. This chain's CDR3 is CASSLLQGDQPQHF. CDR3 coding DNA: TGTGCCAGCAGTTTGCTACAGGGGGATCAGCCCCAGCATTTT.

The V gene is TRBV14, the J gene TRBJ2-5; 10 bases are a match to TRBD1. CDR1 is SGHDN and CDR2 is FVKESK in the germline V gene. CDR3 length: 15 amino acids. Losses at the gene ends were 4 bases for V and 5 bases for J; bases not matched to a gene: 7. The CDR3 protein is CASSPPGTGVETQYF. The DNA of the CDR3 is TGTGCCAGCAGCCCACCCGGGACAGGGGTTGAGACCCAGTACTTC.

V gene TRBV6-5 combines with J gene TRBJ1-5; D ambiguous. The CDR3 runs to 15 residues. Germline V gives CDR1 MNHEY, CDR2 SVGAGI. V lost 0 bases to trimming and J lost 0 bases, with 6 bases between them. This CDR3 reads CASSYSAYSNQPQHF. In DNA, the CDR3 is TGTGCCAGCAGTTACTCAGCCTATAGCAATCAGCCCCAGCATTTT.

The rearrangement links TRBV15 to TRBJ2-5, with 11 bases fitting TRBD1. This CDR3 is 16 amino acids long. V gave up 3 bases and J gave up 5 bases; unmatched junction bases: 8. CDR1 and CDR2 from the germline V gene are LNHNV and YYDKDF (reference sequence). This chain's CDR3 is CATSSGTGGGLETQYF. The CDR3 nucleotides read TGTGCCACCAGCAGCGGGACAGGGGGTGGTTTGGAGACCCAGTACTTC.

The chain couples TRBV2 to TRBJ2-7; D is perhaps TRBD1 (6 bases). The CDR3 totals 11 residues. The V gene lost 7 bases and the J gene lost 5 bases, with 9 bases spanning the gap. Germline loops: CDR1 SNHLY, CDR2 FYNNEI. CDR3: CASTQGNEQYF. The DNA of the CDR3 is TGTGCCAGCACCCAGGGGAACGAGCAGTACTTC. Looking up the rest from reference TRBV2 and TRBJ2-7 gives the full variable domain: EPEVTQTPSHQVTQMGQEVILRCVPISNHLYFYWYRQILGQKVEFLVSFYNNEISEKSEIFDDQFSVERPDGSNFTLKIRSTKLEDSAMYFCASTQGNEQYFGPGTRLTVT.

V gene TRBV15 combines with J gene TRBJ1-1; D call uncertain. CDR1 is LNHNV, CDR2 YYDKDF, per germline (reference sequence). This CDR3 has 12 residues. The V end lost 2 bases, the J end lost 6 bases, and 7 bases lay between the germline ends. The chain's CDR3 is CATSRTLSEAFF. The CDR3 coding sequence is TGTGCCACCAGCAGAACCCTCTCTGAAGCTTTCTTT.

The chain combines TRBV15 with TRBJ2-1, with D possibly being TRBD1 (5 bases). Looked up from germline, CDR1 is LNHNV and CDR2 is YYDKDF (reference sequence). The CDR3 is 15 amino acids. V dropped 0 bases and J dropped 4 bases, with 10 bases sitting between them. CDR3: CATSRDGAWYNEQFF. The CDR3 nucleotides read TGTGCCACCAGCAGAGATGGGGCGTGGTACAATGAGCAGTTCTTC.

J is TRBJ2-7 and V is TRBV18; D may correspond to TRBD1 or TRBD2 (6 bases each). V was trimmed by 1 base and J by 7 bases, leaving 11 bases between them. CDR1 is KGHSH, CDR2 LQKENI, per germline. This CDR3 is 13 amino acids long. The CDR3 reads CASSPQGGNEQYF. The CDR3 DNA reads TGTGCCAGCTCACCACAGGGGGGAAATGAGCAGTACTTC. Filled out from reference TRBV18 and TRBJ2-7, the complete variable domain reads NAGVMQNPRHLVRRRGQEARLRCSPMKGHSHVYWYRQLPEEGLKFMVYLQKENIIDESGMPKERFSAEFPKEGPSILRIQQVVRGDSAAYFCASSPQGGNEQYFGPGTRLTVT.

This clone was detected only a few times. The gene calls are TRBV4-1 and TRBJ2-5; D gene ambiguous. In germline, CDR1 is MGHRA, CDR2 YSYEKL. The CDR3 contains 12 residues. The V gene lost 0 bases and the J gene lost 5 bases, with 4 bases spanning the gap. Here the CDR3 DNA reads TGCGCCAGCAGCCAAGAGGAGGAGACCCAGTACTTC. Translating gives CASSQEEETQYF.

This clone appeared a single time. This chain uses TRBV25-1 with TRBJ1-1; D gene unclear. CDR1 is MGHDK and CDR2 is SYGVNS in the germline V gene. This CDR3 is built from 18 residues. Trimming took off 0 bases at V and 1 base at J, with 18 bases between the two ends. The CDR3 DNA reads TGTGCCAGCAGTGAATATGACCCCGTCTGGGAAGGGAACACTGAAGCTTTCTTT. It encodes CASSEYDPVWEGNTEAFF.

The rearrangement uses TRBV6-1 and TRBJ1-4; D might be TRBD1 (5 bases). Trimming took off 3 bases at V and 3 bases at J, with 8 bases between the two ends. This CDR3 spans 14 amino acids. Looked up from germline, CDR1 is MNHNS and CDR2 is SASEGT. As DNA, the CDR3 is TGTGCCAGCAGTGAGTGGGGGGCTAATGAAAAACTGTTTTTT. It translates to CASSEWGANEKLFF.

Note on this clone: This may arise from a read error, as a much more abundant clone is one base away. V and J are TRBV4-2 and TRBJ2-1, with 14 bases identical to TRBD2. V lost 4 bases, J lost 9 bases, and 5 bases stayed unmatched. The CDR3 is 15 residues long. Germline loops: CDR1 LGHNA, CDR2 YNFKEQ. This CDR3 reads CASSRGTSGSFEQFF. CDR3 DNA sequence: TGTGCCAGCAGCCGAGGGACTAGCGGGAGCTTTGAGCAGTTCTTC.

The rearrangement uses TRBV5-1 and TRBJ1-1; possible D gene TRBD1, 5 bases. Looked up from germline, CDR1 is SGHRS and CDR2 is YFSETQ. The CDR3 is 12 amino acids. Trimming removed 1 base at V and 7 bases at J, with 8 bases between. CDR3 protein: CASSLFRDEAFF. The CDR3 DNA reads as TGCGCCAGCAGCTTGTTCAGGGATGAAGCTTTCTTT.

A few counts support this clone. This chain joins TRBV4-1 and TRBJ2-3; 9 nucleotides agree with TRBD2. This CDR3 is built from 19 residues. Per the germline V gene, CDR1 is MGHRA and CDR2 is YSYEKL. Trimming took 0 bases from V and 3 from J; bases not matched to a gene: 13. Here the CDR3 reads CASSQEEVVSRGGTDTQYF. For the CDR3, the DNA is TGCGCCAGCAGCCAAGAAGAAGTCGTGTCGCGGGGGGGAACAGATACGCAGTATTTT.

A single count supports this clone. V usage is TRBV7-8 and J usage is TRBJ2-5, with 7 bases matching TRBD2. V gave up 5 bases and J gave up 4 bases; unmatched junction bases: 7. From germline, CDR1 is SGHVS and CDR2 FQNEAQ. CDR3 size: 14 residues. The CDR3 protein is CASSASGRGETQYF. CDR3 DNA sequence: TGTGCCAGCAGCGCTAGCGGTAGGGGAGAGACCCAGTACTTC.

V is TRBV15 and J is TRBJ2-5, with 7 bases fitting TRBD1. In germline, CDR1 is LNHNV, CDR2 YYDKDF (reference sequence). This CDR3 has 14 residues. The V and J ends lost 5 bases and 3 bases, in that order; junction bases with no gene match: 6. CDR3 nucleotide sequence: TGTGCCACCAGCGCGTCCGGGACAGAAGAGACCCAGTACTTC. This encodes CATSASGTEETQYF.

As regards this clone: Within the sample, other DNA sequences also encode this same CDR3. J is TRBJ1-1 and V is TRBV28; D ambiguous. The CDR3 contains 14 residues. The germline gives CDR1 MDHEN, CDR2 SYDVKM. V lost 2 bases and J 2 bases, leaving 9 bases between the germline ends. The CDR3 here is CASSLRTENTEAFF. In DNA, the CDR3 is TGTGCCAGCAGTTTAAGGACCGAAAACACTGAAGCTTTCTTT. Filled out from reference TRBV28 and TRBJ1-1, the complete variable domain reads DVKVTQSSRYLVKRTGEKVFLECVQDMDHENMFWYRQDPGLGLRLIYFSYDVKMKEKGDIPEGYSVSREKKERFSLILESASTNQTSMYLCASSLRTENTEAFFGQGTRLTVV.

This clone was picked up a small number of times. The V and J genes are TRBV19 and TRBJ1-1; D perhaps matches TRBD1 (5 bases). This CDR3 has 13 amino acids. The V gene lost 3 bases and the J gene lost 7 bases, with 12 bases spanning the gap. Germline V gives CDR1 LNHDA, CDR2 SQIVND (reference sequence). The CDR3 region is CASSMRQGVEAFF. Written as DNA, the CDR3 is TGTGCCAGTAGTATGCGGCAGGGAGTTGAAGCTTTCTTT.

This CDR3 reads CAISESSVRETDTQYF. The CDR3 bases are TGTGCCATCAGTGAGTCGAGCGTCAGGGAGACAGATACGCAGTATTTT. The genes are TRBV10-3 and TRBJ2-3, with D possibly being TRBD1 or TRBD2 (5 bases each). CDR1 and CDR2 (germline): ENHRY, SYGVKD. The CDR3 is 16 residues long. Trimming removed 0 bases at V and 3 bases at J, with 13 bases between.

V and J are TRBV6-1 and TRBJ2-3, with D unclear. This CDR3 has 12 amino acids. Trimming left V 2 bases short and J 4 bases short, with 4 bases between. The germline CDR1 and CDR2 sequences are MNHNS and SASEGT. The CDR3 protein is CASSELADTQYF. The DNA for the CDR3 is TGTGCCAGCAGTGAATTAGCAGATACGCAGTATTTT.

This sequence joins TRBV6-1 and TRBJ1-2; the match to TRBD1 covers 10 bases. CDR3 length equals 13 residues. Looked up from germline, CDR1 is MNHNS and CDR2 is SASEGT. Trimming removed 7 bases from V and 4 bases from J; junction bases left unmatched: 3. The CDR3 DNA sequence: TGTGCCAGCATTTGGGACAGGGGCTATGGCTACACCTTC. Translating gives CASIWDRGYGYTF.